This record covers a single T cell receptor (beta chain). This CDR3 spans 14 amino acids. Germline loops: CDR1 SEHNR, CDR2 FQNEAQ (reference sequence). Trimming pared 3 bases from V and 2 bases from J, leaving 11 bases between. This sample stems from a study of blood T cell repertoires in COVID-19. Measured with immunoSEQ multiplex PCR; TCRdb has only the in-frame clones, and not every one. The sample holds over 150,000 clones, approximately 80% seen once. The TCR sequence derives from a human donor in a cohort sampled during active COVID-19. The V call is TRBV7-9, the J call TRBJ2-7; a weak D match, TRBD1 (6 bases). Sequenced sample: peripheral blood. The DNA for the CDR3 is TGTGCCAGCAGCTTCGGGACACTAACCTACGAGCAGTACTTC. It yields the protein CASSFGTLTYEQYF.